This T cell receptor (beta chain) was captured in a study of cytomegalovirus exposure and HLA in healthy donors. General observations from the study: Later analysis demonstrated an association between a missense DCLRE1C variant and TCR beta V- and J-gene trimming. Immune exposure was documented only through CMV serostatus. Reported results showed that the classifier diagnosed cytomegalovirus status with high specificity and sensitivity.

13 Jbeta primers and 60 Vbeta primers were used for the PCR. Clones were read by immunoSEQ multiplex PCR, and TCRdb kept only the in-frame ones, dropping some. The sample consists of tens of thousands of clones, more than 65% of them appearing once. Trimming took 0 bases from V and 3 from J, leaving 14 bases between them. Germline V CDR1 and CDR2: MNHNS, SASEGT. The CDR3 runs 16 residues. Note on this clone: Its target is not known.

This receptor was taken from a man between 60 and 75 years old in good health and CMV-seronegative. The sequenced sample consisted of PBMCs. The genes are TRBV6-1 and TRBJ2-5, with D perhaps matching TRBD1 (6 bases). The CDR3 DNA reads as TGTGCCAGCAGTGAAGCTCCGCACAGGGTTGAAGAGACCCAGTACTTC. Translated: CASSEAPHRVEETQYF.